This TCR beta chain was sequenced in a study of early T cells in non-severe SARS-CoV-2 infection. The CDR3 totals 16 residues. The V gene's germline CDR1 is MDHEN and CDR2 SYDVKM. Concerning this clonotype itself: This could be a read error, since a much larger clone is one nucleotide away.

TCRdb recomputed calls from the 5' RACE reads with MiXCR, one row per CDR3 protein. The profile shows fewer than 85,000 distinct CDR3 sequences, approximately 12% of them singletons. The material sequenced was whole blood. V gene TRBV28 combines with J gene TRBJ2-7, with TRBD2 matching 11 bases. The sequence derives from an adult who was a healthcare worker with PCR-confirmed SARS-CoV-2 infection or an uninfected control (not recorded which). The CDR3 reads CASSLFSGRASYDQYF. The CDR3, as DNA: TGTGCCAGCAGCCTATTTAGCGGGAGGGCATCCTACGATCAGTACTTC.